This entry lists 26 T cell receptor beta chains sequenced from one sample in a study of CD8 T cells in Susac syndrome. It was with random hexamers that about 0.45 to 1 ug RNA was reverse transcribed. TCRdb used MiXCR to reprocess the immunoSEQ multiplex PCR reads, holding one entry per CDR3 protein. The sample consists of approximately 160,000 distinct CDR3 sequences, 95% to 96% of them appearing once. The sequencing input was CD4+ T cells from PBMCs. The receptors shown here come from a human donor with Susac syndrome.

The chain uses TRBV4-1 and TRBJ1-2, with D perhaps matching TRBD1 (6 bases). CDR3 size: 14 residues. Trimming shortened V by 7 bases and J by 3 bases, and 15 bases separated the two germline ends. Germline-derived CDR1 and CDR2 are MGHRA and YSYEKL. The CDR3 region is CASTTPGVHYGYTF. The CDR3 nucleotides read TGCGCCAGCACCACCCCAGGGGTCCACTATGGCTACACCTTC.

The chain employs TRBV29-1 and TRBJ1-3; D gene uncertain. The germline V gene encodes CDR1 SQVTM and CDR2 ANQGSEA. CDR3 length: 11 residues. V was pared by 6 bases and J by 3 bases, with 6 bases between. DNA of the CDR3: TGCAGCGTCGAGAATGGAAACACCATATATTTT. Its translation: CSVENGNTIYF.

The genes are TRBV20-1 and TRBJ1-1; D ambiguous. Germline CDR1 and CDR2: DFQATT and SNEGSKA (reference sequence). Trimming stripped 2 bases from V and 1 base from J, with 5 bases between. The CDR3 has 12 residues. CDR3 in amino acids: CSARFGNTEAFF. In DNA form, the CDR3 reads TGCAGTGCTAGATTCGGGAACACTGAAGCTTTCTTT.

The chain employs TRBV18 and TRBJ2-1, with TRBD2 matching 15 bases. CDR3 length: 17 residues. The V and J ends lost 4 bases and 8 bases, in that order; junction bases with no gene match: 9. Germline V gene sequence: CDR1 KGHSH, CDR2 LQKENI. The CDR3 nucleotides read TGTGCCAGCTCACTCTCGACCGGGACTAGCGGGAGGCATGAGCAGTTCTTC. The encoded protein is CASSLSTGTSGRHEQFF.

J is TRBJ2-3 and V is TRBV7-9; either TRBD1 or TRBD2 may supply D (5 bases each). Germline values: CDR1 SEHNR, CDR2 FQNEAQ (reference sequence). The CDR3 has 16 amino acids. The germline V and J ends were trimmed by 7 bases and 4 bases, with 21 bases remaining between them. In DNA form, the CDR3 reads TGTGCCAGCACCCATGAGAGTGTACCGGGGCCAGATACGCAGTATTTT. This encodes CASTHESVPGPDTQYF.

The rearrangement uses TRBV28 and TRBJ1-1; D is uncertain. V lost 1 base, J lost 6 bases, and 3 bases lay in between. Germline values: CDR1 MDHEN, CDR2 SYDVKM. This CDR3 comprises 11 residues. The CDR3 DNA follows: TGTGCCAGCAGTTTATTTCCTGAAGCTTTCTTT. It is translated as CASSLFPEAFF.

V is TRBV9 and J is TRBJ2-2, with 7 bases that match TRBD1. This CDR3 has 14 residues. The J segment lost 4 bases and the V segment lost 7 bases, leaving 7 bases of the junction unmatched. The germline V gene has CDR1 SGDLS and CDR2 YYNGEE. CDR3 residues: CASASTGSTGELFF. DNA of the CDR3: TGTGCCAGCGCCTCGACAGGGAGCACCGGGGAGCTGTTTTTT.

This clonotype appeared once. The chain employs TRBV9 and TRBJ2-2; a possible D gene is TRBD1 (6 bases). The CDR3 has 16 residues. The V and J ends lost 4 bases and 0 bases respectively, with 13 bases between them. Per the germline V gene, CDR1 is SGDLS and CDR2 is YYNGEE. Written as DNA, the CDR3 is TGTGCCAGCAGCCCACAGGGCGATTCGAACACCGGGGAGCTGTTTTTT. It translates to CASSPQGDSNTGELFF.

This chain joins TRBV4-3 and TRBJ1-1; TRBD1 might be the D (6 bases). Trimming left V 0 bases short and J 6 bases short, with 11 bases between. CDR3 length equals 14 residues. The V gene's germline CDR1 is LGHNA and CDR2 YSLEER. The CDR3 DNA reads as TGCGCCAGCAGCCAAGAACCCCGGACAGCTGAAGCTTTCTTT. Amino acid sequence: CASSQEPRTAEAFF.

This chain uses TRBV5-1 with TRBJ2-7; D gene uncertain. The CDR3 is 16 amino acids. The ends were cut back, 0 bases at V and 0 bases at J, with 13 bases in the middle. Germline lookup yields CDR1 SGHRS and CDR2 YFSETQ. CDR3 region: CASSLEATLSSYEQYF. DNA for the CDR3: TGCGCCAGCAGCTTGGAGGCGACCTTGAGCTCCTACGAGCAGTACTTC. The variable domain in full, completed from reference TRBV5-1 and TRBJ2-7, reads KAGVTQTPRYLIKTRGQQVTLSCSPISGHRSVSWYQQTPGQGLQFLFEYFSETQRNKGNFPGRFSGRQFSNSRSEMNVSTLELGDSALYLCASSLEATLSSYEQYFGPGTRLTVT.

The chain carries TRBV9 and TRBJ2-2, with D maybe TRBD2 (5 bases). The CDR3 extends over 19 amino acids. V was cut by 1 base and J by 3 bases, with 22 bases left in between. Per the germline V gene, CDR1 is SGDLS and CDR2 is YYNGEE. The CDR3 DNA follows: TGTGCCAGCAGCGTATTTCGGCCAGGCGTCCGGGGAGACACCGGGGAGCTGTTTTTT. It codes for CASSVFRPGVRGDTGELFF.

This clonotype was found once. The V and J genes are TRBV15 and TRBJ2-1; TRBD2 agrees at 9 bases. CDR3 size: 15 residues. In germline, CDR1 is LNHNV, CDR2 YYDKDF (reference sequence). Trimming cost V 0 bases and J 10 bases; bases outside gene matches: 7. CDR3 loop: CATSRDIGTSPEQFF. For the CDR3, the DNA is TGTGCCACCAGCAGAGATATAGGGACTAGCCCCGAGCAGTTCTTC.

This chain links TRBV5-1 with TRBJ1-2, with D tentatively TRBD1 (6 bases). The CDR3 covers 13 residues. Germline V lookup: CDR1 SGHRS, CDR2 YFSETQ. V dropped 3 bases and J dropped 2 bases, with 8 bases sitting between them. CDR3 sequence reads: CASSWDKNYGYTF. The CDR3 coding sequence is TGCGCCAGCAGCTGGGACAAAAACTATGGCTACACCTTC.

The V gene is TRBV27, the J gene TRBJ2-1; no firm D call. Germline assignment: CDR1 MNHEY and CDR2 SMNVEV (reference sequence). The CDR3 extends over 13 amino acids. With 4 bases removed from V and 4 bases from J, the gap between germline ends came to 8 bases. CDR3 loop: CASSSKFYNEQFF. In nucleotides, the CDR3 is TGTGCCAGCAGTTCAAAGTTTTACAATGAGCAGTTCTTC.

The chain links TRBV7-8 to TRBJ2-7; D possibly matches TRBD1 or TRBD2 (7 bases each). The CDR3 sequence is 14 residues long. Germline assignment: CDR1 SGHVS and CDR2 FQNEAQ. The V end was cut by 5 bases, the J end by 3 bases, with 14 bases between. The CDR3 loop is CASSLGRGHYEQYV. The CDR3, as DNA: TGTGCCAGCAGCCTAGGGAGGGGGCACTACGAGCAGTACGTC.

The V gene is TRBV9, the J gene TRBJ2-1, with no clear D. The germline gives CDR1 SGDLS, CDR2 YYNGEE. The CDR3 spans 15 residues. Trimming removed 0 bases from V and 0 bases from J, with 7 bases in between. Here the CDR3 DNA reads TGTGCCAGCAGCGTAGGCACCCGCTCCTACAATGAGCAGTTCTTC. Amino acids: CASSVGTRSYNEQFF.

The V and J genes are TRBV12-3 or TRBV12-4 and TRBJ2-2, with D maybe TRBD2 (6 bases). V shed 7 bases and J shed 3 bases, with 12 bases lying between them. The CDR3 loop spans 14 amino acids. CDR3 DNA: TGTGCCAGCACGGTTCGGGGGTACACCGGGGAGCTGTTTTTT. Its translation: CASTVRGYTGELFF.

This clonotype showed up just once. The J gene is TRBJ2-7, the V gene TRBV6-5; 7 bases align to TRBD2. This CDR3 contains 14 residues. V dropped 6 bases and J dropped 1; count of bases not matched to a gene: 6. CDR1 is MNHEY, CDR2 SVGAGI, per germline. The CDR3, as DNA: TGTGCCAGCAGCTCTCTAGCGGAATCCTACGAGCAGTACTTC. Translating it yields CASSSLAESYEQYF.

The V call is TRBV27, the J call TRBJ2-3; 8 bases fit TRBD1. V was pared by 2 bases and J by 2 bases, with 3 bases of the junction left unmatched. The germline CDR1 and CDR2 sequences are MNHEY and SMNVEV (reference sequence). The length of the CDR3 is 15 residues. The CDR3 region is CASSLDRGFTDTQYF. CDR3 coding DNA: TGTGCCAGCAGTTTAGACAGGGGTTTCACAGATACGCAGTATTTT.

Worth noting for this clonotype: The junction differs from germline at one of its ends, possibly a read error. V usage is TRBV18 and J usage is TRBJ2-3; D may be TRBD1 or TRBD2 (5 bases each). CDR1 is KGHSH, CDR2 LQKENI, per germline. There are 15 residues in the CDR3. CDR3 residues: CASSPGAGSTNTQYF. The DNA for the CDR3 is TGTGCCAGCTCACCAGGGGCAGGGAGCACAAATACGCAGTATTTT.

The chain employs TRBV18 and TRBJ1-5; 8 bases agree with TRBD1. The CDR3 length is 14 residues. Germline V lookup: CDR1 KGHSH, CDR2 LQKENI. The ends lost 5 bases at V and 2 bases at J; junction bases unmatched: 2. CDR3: CASSADRGNQPQHF. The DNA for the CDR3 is TGTGCCAGCTCAGCGGACAGGGGCAATCAGCCCCAGCATTTT.

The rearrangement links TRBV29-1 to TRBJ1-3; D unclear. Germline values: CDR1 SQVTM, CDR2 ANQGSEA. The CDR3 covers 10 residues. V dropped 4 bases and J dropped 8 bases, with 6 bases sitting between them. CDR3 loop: CSVVGDTIYF. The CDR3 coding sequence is TGCAGCGTTGTTGGCGACACCATATATTTT.

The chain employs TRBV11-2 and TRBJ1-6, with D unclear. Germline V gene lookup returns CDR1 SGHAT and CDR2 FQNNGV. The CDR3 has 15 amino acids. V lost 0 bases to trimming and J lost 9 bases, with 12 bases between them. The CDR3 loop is CASSLEPGVSSPLHF. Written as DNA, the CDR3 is TGTGCCAGCAGCTTAGAGCCGGGAGTCAGTTCACCCCTCCACTTT.

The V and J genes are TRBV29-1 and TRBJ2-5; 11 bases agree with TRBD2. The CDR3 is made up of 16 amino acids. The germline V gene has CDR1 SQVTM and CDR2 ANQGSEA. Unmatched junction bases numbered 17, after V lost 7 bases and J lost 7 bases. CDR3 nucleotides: TGCAGCGGAGCATGGACTAGCGGGCAACCCAGAGGGACCCAGTACTTC. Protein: CSGAWTSGQPRGTQYF.

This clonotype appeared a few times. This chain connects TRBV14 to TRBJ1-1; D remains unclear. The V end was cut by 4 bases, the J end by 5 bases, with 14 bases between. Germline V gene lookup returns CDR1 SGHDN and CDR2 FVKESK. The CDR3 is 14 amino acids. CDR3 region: CASSRDYRATEAFF. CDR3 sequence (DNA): TGTGCCAGCAGCCGCGATTACCGGGCGACTGAAGCTTTCTTT.

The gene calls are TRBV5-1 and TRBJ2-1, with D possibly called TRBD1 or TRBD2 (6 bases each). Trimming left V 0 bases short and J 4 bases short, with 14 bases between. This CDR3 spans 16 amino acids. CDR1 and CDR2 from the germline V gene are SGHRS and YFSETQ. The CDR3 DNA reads TGCGCCAGCAGCTTGGGTATCGGGGGCCTATACAATGAGCAGTTCTTC. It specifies CASSLGIGGLYNEQFF.